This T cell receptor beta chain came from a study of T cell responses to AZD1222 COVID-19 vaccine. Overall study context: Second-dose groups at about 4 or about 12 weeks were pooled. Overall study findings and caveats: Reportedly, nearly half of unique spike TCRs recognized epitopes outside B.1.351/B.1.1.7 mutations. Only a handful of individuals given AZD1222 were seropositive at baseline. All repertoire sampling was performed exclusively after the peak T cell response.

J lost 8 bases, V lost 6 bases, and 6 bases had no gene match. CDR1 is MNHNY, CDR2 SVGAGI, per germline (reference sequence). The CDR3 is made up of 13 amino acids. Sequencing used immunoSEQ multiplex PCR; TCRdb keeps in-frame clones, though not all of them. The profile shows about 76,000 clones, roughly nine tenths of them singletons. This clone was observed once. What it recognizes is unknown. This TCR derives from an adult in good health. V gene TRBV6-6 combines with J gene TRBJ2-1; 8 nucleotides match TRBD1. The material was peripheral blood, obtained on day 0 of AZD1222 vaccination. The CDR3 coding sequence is TGTGCCAGCAGCATGGACAGGGCCCATGAGCAGTTCTTC. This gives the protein CASSMDRAHEQFF.